These T cell receptor beta chains were read from a single sample in a study of blood T cell repertoires in COVID-19. Using immunoSEQ multiplex PCR, the repertoire was profiled, and TCRdb retains in-frame clones only, with some absent. There are roughly 340,000 clones in the sample; around 87% occur only once, and roughly 0.99% lies in the top ten. Sequenced material: PBMCs or T cells enriched from blood (not recorded which). The source is a man in his late teens or twenties who had recovered from COVID-19. CDR3s include the opening cysteine and the closing phenylalanine or tryptophan. The D gene is left open where the match is weak. Clone size is given for some rows only: seen once, a few or many times, or a class if the clone is expanded.

V	D	size	J	CDR3	DNA
TRBV23-1	TRBD1	.	TRBJ2-5	CASSQSKHTTGEKETQYF	TGCGCCAGCAGTCAATCGAAACATACCACAGGGGAAAAGGAGACCCAGTACTTC
TRBV7-9	TRBD2	.	TRBJ2-1	CASRKGTSGNNEQFF	TGTGCCAGCAGAAAAGGGACTAGCGGCAACAATGAGCAGTTCTTC
TRBV7-8	.	.	TRBJ2-1	CASSLYPRDFYNEQFF	TGTGCCAGCAGCCTCTACCCCCGGGACTTTTACAATGAGCAGTTCTTC
TRBV2	.	.	TRBJ2-7	CASSESGGNYEQYF	TGTGCCAGCAGTGAAAGTGGCGGAAACTACGAGCAGTACTTC
TRBV5-5	.	.	TRBJ1-1	CASSFSKGGTEAFF	TGTGCCAGCAGCTTTTCAAAAGGGGGCACTGAAGCTTTCTTT
TRBV9	.	once	TRBJ2-1	CASTQGDRNEQFF	TGTGCCAGCACCCAGGGCGATAGGAATGAGCAGTTCTTC
TRBV4-1	.	.	TRBJ2-7	CASSGQNYEQYF	TGCGCCAGCAGCGGACAGAACTACGAGCAGTACTTC
TRBV3-1/TRBV3-2	.	.	TRBJ2-1	CASSQEHMRSEQFF	TGTGCCAGCAGCCAAGAGCACATGCGGAGTGAGCAGTTCTTC
TRBV7-2	TRBD2	.	TRBJ2-2	CASSLIAGVAGELFF	TGTGCCAGCAGCTTAATAGCGGGAGTAGCCGGGGAGCTGTTTTTT
TRBV30	.	.	TRBJ2-7	CAWSIRGSVSYEQYF	TGTGCCTGGAGCATAAGGGGCAGTGTCTCCTACGAGCAGTACTTC
TRBV16	TRBD1	.	TRBJ1-2	CASSQDREGYTF	TGTGCCAGCAGCCAGGACAGGGAAGGCTACACCTTC
TRBV7-9	TRBD1	.	TRBJ1-5	CASSLAGGAGQPQHF	TGTGCCAGCAGCTTAGCAGGGGGCGCGGGACAGCCCCAGCATTTT
TRBV6-5	TRBD1	.	TRBJ1-2	CASTDRSHYGYTF	TGTGCCAGCACGGACAGGAGCCACTATGGCTACACCTTC
TRBV5-6	.	.	TRBJ2-4	CASSFLIGLAKNIQYF	TGTGCCAGCAGCTTTTTGATAGGACTAGCCAAAAACATTCAGTACTTC
TRBV29-1	.	.	TRBJ2-1	CSLPVRGEQFF	TGCAGCCTCCCTGTACGCGGTGAGCAGTTCTTC
TRBV18	.	.	TRBJ1-5	CASSVGQGSNQPQHF	TGTGCCAGCTCAGTTGGGCAGGGGAGCAATCAGCCCCAGCATTTT
TRBV27	.	.	TRBJ2-1	CASSVVLAAVGEQFF	TGTGCCAGCAGTGTAGTCCTAGCAGCGGTCGGTGAGCAGTTCTTC
TRBV5-1	.	.	TRBJ2-1	CASSSELALEQFF	TGCGCCAGCAGCTCGGAACTAGCACTCGAGCAGTTCTTC
TRBV3-1/TRBV3-2	.	.	TRBJ2-7	CASSQKGTREQYF	TGTGCCAGCAGCCAAAAGGGGACAAGGGAGCAGTACTTC
TRBV7-6	.	.	TRBJ2-2	CASSLDVEGVRVNTGELFF	TGTGCCAGCAGCTTAGATGTGGAGGGTGTTCGGGTTAACACCGGGGAGCTGTTTTTT
TRBV24-1	TRBD1	.	TRBJ2-3	CATSDGQGAGSDTQYF	TGTGCCACCAGTGATGGACAGGGGGCCGGGTCAGATACGCAGTATTTT
TRBV5-1	.	few	TRBJ1-2	CASSLDFGGKGRHYGYTF	TGCGCCAGCAGCTTGGATTTCGGGGGTAAGGGGCGGCACTATGGCTACACCTTC
TRBV9	.	.	TRBJ1-1	CASSSPGGTEAFF	TGTGCCAGCAGCTCGCCCGGAGGGACTGAAGCTTTCTTT
TRBV12-3/TRBV12-4	.	.	TRBJ2-2	CASTKRTGELFF	TGTGCCAGCACCAAGAGGACCGGGGAGCTGTTTTTT
TRBV5-4	TRBD1	.	TRBJ1-2	CASSAVGTEANYGYTF	TGTGCCAGCAGCGCAGTCGGGACAGAAGCTAACTATGGCTACACCTTC
TRBV19	.	.	TRBJ1-1	CASSTPGVTEAFF	TGTGCCAGTAGTACCCCGGGTGTTACTGAAGCTTTCTTT
TRBV4-3	.	.	TRBJ2-7	CASSQDLGRDGEQYF	TGCGCCAGCAGCCAAGATCTCGGCAGGGATGGCGAGCAGTACTTC
TRBV10-1	.	.	TRBJ1-4	CASGEGHNPFF	TGCGCCAGCGGAGAGGGACATAACCCTTTTTTT
TRBV7-9	TRBD1	.	TRBJ1-2	CASSLGGDRISYGYTF	TGTGCCAGCAGCTTAGGAGGGGACAGAATTTCCTATGGCTACACCTTC
TRBV7-8	.	.	TRBJ1-1	CASSLALGRPEAFF	TGTGCCAGCAGCTTAGCCCTAGGTAGACCTGAAGCTTTCTTT
TRBV15	.	.	TRBJ1-5	CATSGGRGQPQHF	TGTGCCACCAGCGGAGGGAGGGGTCAGCCCCAGCATTTT
TRBV4-1	.	.	TRBJ2-3	CASSQVSTTGLTQYF	TGCGCCAGCAGCCAAGTATCCACTACCGGTTTAACGCAGTATTTT
TRBV6-2/TRBV6-3	.	.	TRBJ1-5	CASSYSIRHSPHSNQPQHF	TGTGCCAGCAGTTACTCGATCCGTCACAGTCCCCATAGCAATCAGCCCCAGCATTTT
TRBV7-2	TRBD1	.	TRBJ2-5	CASSPGDRKETQYF	TGTGCCAGCAGCCCAGGGGACAGAAAAGAGACCCAGTACTTC
TRBV9	.	.	TRBJ1-6	CASSPEVADYNSPLHF	TGTGCCAGCAGCCCAGAAGTGGCAGACTATAATTCACCCCTCCACTTT
TRBV19	.	.	TRBJ1-5	CASSIQGTGQPQHF	TGTGCCAGTAGTATTCAGGGGACGGGTCAGCCCCAGCATTTT
TRBV7-3	TRBD1	.	TRBJ1-5	CASSLTGPNQPQHF	TGTGCCAGCAGCTTGACAGGGCCCAATCAGCCCCAGCATTTT
TRBV7-2	.	once	TRBJ1-5	CASSSIPNSNQPQHF	TGTGCCAGCAGCTCCATTCCCAATAGCAATCAGCCCCAGCATTTT
TRBV13	TRBD2	.	TRBJ2-1	CASSLRTRGGSEQFF	TGTGCCAGCAGCTTAAGGACTAGAGGTGGGAGTGAGCAGTTCTTC
TRBV18	TRBD1	.	TRBJ1-3	CASSPGQVSGNTIYF	TGTGCCAGCTCACCGGGACAGGTTTCTGGAAACACCATATATTTT
TRBV11-3	.	.	TRBJ2-2	CASSLDSWADTGELFF	TGTGCCAGCAGCTTAGATTCGTGGGCCGACACCGGGGAGCTGTTTTTT
TRBV4-3	.	.	TRBJ2-7	CASSQVQELSSYEQYF	TGCGCCAGCAGCCAAGTCCAGGAACTCAGCTCCTACGAGCAGTACTTC